These 30 T cell receptor beta chains were all obtained from the same sample, sequenced in a study of T cell repertoires in cytomegalovirus infection. Via MiXCR, TCRdb re-called the reads, giving one row per CDR3 protein. This sample has roughly 320,000 distinct CDR3 sequences, with around 10% found just once. The sample consisted of PBMCs. These receptors originate from a human donor in good health (CMV status not recorded). Some clones in this sample may be carry-over from other donors' samples.

This clonotype was seen more than once but under ten times. The V call is TRBV19, the J call TRBJ2-1; 11 bases fit TRBD2. Losses at the gene ends were 7 bases for V and 7 bases for J; bases not matched to a gene: 18. The CDR3 is 18 residues long. CDR1 and CDR2 from the germline V gene are LNHDA and SQIVND (reference sequence). Written as DNA, the CDR3 is TGTGCCAGTACCTTCCTAGCGGGGGGCAGGGGGCAAAGGAATGAGCAGTTCTTC. This encodes CASTFLAGGRGQRNEQFF.

There are many counts of this clonotype. The genes are TRBV11-2 and TRBJ1-1, with 10 bases aligning to TRBD1. Germline-derived CDR1 and CDR2 are SGHAT and FQNNGV. Unmatched junction bases numbered 12, after V lost 1 base and J lost 10 bases. The length of the CDR3 is 16 residues. CDR3 sequence reads: CASSLGGTGARSGAFF. The CDR3 DNA sequence: TGTGCCAGCAGCTTAGGGGGGACAGGGGCTCGGTCGGGAGCTTTCTTT.

This clonotype was detected many times. The V call is TRBV2, the J call TRBJ1-6, with D unresolved. Trimming removed 6 bases at V and 1 base at J, with 10 bases between. Germline V gene lookup returns CDR1 SNHLY and CDR2 FYNNEI. The CDR3 is 15 amino acids. Here the CDR3 DNA reads TGTGCCAGCAGGGCGGACGTTTCCTATAATTCACCCCTCCACTTT. Protein: CASRADVSYNSPLHF. Drawing the rest from reference TRBV2 and TRBJ1-6, the complete variable domain is EPEVTQTPSHQVTQMGQEVILRCVPISNHLYFYWYRQILGQKVEFLVSFYNNEISEKSEIFDDQFSVERPDGSNFTLKIRSTKLEDSAMYFCASRADVSYNSPLHFGNGTRLTVT.

The chain has TRBV27 and TRBJ2-7; 11 bases align to TRBD2. From germline, CDR1 is MNHEY and CDR2 SMNVEV (reference sequence). Germline trimming cut 4 bases from V and 4 bases from J; bases unmatched to any gene: 12. This CDR3 region has 17 residues. CDR3 amino acids: CASSSIAFSSGGYEQYF. The DNA for the CDR3 is TGTGCCAGCAGTTCTATCGCTTTCTCTAGCGGGGGGTACGAGCAGTACTTC.

The table lists this clonotype with many counts. CDR3 sequence reads: CASSARGGGPANEQFF. In DNA form, the CDR3 reads TGTGCCAGCAGTGCCAGGGGCGGGGGGCCGGCCAATGAGCAGTTCTTC. The gene calls are TRBV12-3 or TRBV12-4 and TRBJ2-1; 8 positions match TRBD2. CDR3 length: 16 amino acids. V lost 5 bases and J lost 6; bases outside the gene matches: 12.

This clonotype was seen repeatedly, ten times or more. The rearrangement joins TRBV7-8 to TRBJ1-5, with 11 positions matching TRBD1. The CDR3 runs 16 residues. J was trimmed by 3 bases and V by 4 bases; bases with no gene match: 5. In germline, CDR1 is SGHVS, CDR2 FQNEAQ. CDR3 nucleotide sequence: TGTGCCAGCAGCTCCCCGGGACAGGGGGTCAATCAGCCCCAGCATTTT. Translating it yields CASSSPGQGVNQPQHF. Together with reference TRBV7-8 and TRBJ1-5, the CDR3 gives the full variable domain: GAGVSQSPRYKVAKRGQDVALRCDPISGHVSLFWYQQALGQGPEFLTYFQNEAQLDKSGLPSDRFFAERPEGSVSTLKIQRTQQEDSAVYLCASSSPGQGVNQPQHFGDGTRLSIL.

This clonotype has at least ten counts. DNA of the CDR3: TGTGCCAGCAGTTACACCAGAGAGAACACTGAAGCTTTCTTT. This sequence encodes CASSYTRENTEAFF. V is TRBV6-6 and J is TRBJ1-1; D uncertain. V was trimmed by 2 bases and J by 1 base, leaving 8 bases between them. This CDR3 is built from 14 residues. The germline CDR1 and CDR2 sequences are MNHNY and SVGAGI (reference sequence).

There are many counts of this clonotype. The chain is built from TRBV7-8 and TRBJ2-5; a weak D match, TRBD1 (6 bases). Germline assignment: CDR1 SGHVS and CDR2 FQNEAQ. V dropped 6 bases and J dropped 0 bases, with 11 bases sitting between them. This CDR3 spans 14 amino acids. This CDR3 is CASRSDRDQETQYF. CDR3 bases: TGTGCCAGCAGATCGGACAGAGACCAAGAGACCCAGTACTTC.

This clonotype has a count of ten or more. The chain carries TRBV7-2 and TRBJ1-2; a possible D gene is TRBD1 (6 bases). Germline assignment: CDR1 SGHTA and CDR2 FQGNSA. CDR3 length: 13 residues. The V end lost 5 bases, the J end lost 2 bases, and 9 bases lay between the germline ends. Here the CDR3 DNA reads TGTGCCAGCAGCCACGGACAGAACTATGGCTACACCTTC. Amino acid sequence: CASSHGQNYGYTF.

This clonotype has a count of ten or more. This chain links TRBV2 with TRBJ1-1; no reliable D call. The CDR3 consists of 16 residues. Germline V gene data show CDR1 as SNHLY and CDR2 as FYNNEI. V was pared by 3 bases and J by 1 base, with 15 bases between. CDR3 amino acids: CASSDNKDLGNTEAFF. CDR3 sequence (DNA): TGTGCCAGCAGTGATAATAAGGATCTGGGGAACACTGAAGCTTTCTTT.

This clonotype was observed many times. CDR3 sequence: CASSFGLLGQPQHF. The CDR3 DNA sequence: TGTGCCAGCAGTTTCGGACTCCTGGGGCAGCCCCAGCATTTT. This chain connects TRBV12-3 or TRBV12-4 to TRBJ1-5; D remains ambiguous. The CDR3 is 14 residues long. Trimming stripped 3 bases from V and 7 bases from J, with 13 bases between.

This clonotype occurred many times. The gene calls are TRBV24-1 and TRBJ2-6, with D possibly TRBD2 on 5 matching bases. Germline assignment: CDR1 KGHDR and CDR2 SFDVKD. The CDR3 loop spans 15 amino acids. With 4 bases removed from V and 4 bases from J, the gap between germline ends came to 10 bases. CDR3: CATSDASTGANVLTF. CDR3 sequence (DNA): TGTGCCACCAGTGACGCTAGCACCGGGGCCAACGTCCTGACTTTC.

The sample holds many counts of this clonotype. In nucleotides, the CDR3 is TGTGCCAGTAGTCCGGGGGATCGGGACTACCTCACCGGGGAGCTGTTTTTT. It specifies CASSPGDRDYLTGELFF. The V call is TRBV19, the J call TRBJ2-2, with TRBD2 identical over 7 bases. Germline values: CDR1 LNHDA, CDR2 SQIVND (reference sequence). This CDR3 has 17 amino acids. The ends lost 5 bases at V and 4 bases at J; junction bases unmatched: 13.

This clonotype was detected a few times. The chain joins TRBV6-5 to TRBJ2-3; TRBD2 aligns across 7 bases. Germline V gene data show CDR1 as MNHEY and CDR2 as SVGAGI. Trimming removed 0 bases from V and 7 bases from J; junction bases left unmatched: 1. CDR3 length: 13 residues. CDR3 residues: CASSYSGGNTQYF. CDR3 DNA: TGTGCCAGCAGTTACTCGGGGGGGAATACGCAGTATTTT.

This clonotype was counted many times. The chain joins TRBV7-8 to TRBJ2-7, with 7 bases matching TRBD1. Germline assignment: CDR1 SGHVS and CDR2 FQNEAQ. J was trimmed by 4 bases and V by 0 bases; bases with no gene match: 0. The CDR3 extends over 13 amino acids. Written as DNA, the CDR3 is TGTGCCAGCAGCTTAGCGGGACAGTACGAGCAGTACGTC. It translates to CASSLAGQYEQYV.

The table lists this clonotype with many counts. This chain links TRBV5-1 with TRBJ2-7; the match to TRBD2 covers 12 bases. V dropped 5 bases and J dropped 7; count of bases not matched to a gene: 7. The CDR3 is made up of 14 amino acids. Germline values: CDR1 SGHRS, CDR2 YFSETQ. CDR3 DNA sequence: TGCGCCAGCAGGTGGACTAGCGGGGCGGGGGAGCAGTACTTC. Its protein is CASRWTSGAGEQYF.

The rearrangement joins TRBV5-4 to TRBJ2-1; 9 positions agree with TRBD1. The CDR3 is made up of 15 amino acids. In germline, CDR1 is SGHNT, CDR2 YYREEE (reference sequence). The V segment lost 4 bases and the J segment 9 bases; nucleotides outside the gene matches: 11. The CDR3 reads CASSPGQGSSGEQFF. The DNA of the CDR3 is TGTGCCAGCAGCCCCGGACAGGGGAGTTCGGGTGAGCAGTTCTTC.

With regard to this clonotype: A much bigger clone sits one base away, suggesting this may be a read error. The gene calls are TRBV7-6 and TRBJ1-5, with no clear D. V lost 2 bases and J lost 5, with 7 bases in between. The CDR3 consists of 13 residues. The germline V gene has CDR1 SGHVS and CDR2 FNYEAQ. This chain's CDR3 is CASSLSVDQPQHF. The CDR3 region has the DNA TGTGCCAGCAGCTTATCCGTGGATCAGCCCCAGCATTTT.

This clonotype has ten or more counts. Here the CDR3 DNA reads TGCGCCAGCAGCCGAACCCCCACTAGAGGGGACCTCTATGGCTACACCTTC. It encodes CASSRTPTRGDLYGYTF. V gene TRBV4-1 combines with J gene TRBJ1-2; possibly TRBD1 for D (5 bases). Germline values: CDR1 MGHRA, CDR2 YSYEKL. V was shortened by 4 bases and J by 4 bases, with 22 bases between the two germline ends. This CDR3 has 17 residues.

This clonotype has a count of ten or more. The rearrangement uses TRBV12-3 or TRBV12-4 and TRBJ1-4; D call uncertain. The CDR3 has 13 amino acids. V dropped 7 bases and J dropped 8 bases, with 14 bases sitting between them. DNA for the CDR3: TGTGCCAGCAATCTTGACGGTGAAGAAAAACTGTTTTTT. This sequence encodes CASNLDGEEKLFF.

This clonotype was counted at least ten times. The chain combines TRBV7-2 with TRBJ2-7; D is perhaps TRBD1 or TRBD2 (5 bases each). The germline CDR1 and CDR2 sequences are SGHTA and FQGNSA. The CDR3 is 15 amino acids. With 1 base removed from V and 4 bases from J, the gap between germline ends came to 14 bases. The CDR3 region is CASSLVGPDSYEQYV. The CDR3 nucleotides are TGTGCCAGCAGCTTAGTGGGACCAGATTCATACGAGCAGTACGTC.

Ten or more counts support this clonotype. The chain has TRBV2 and TRBJ2-2, with D possibly TRBD1 on 6 matching bases. This CDR3 is built from 15 residues. Germline lookup yields CDR1 SNHLY and CDR2 FYNNEI. V was clipped by 7 bases and J by 2 bases, with 14 bases between them. CDR3 loop: CASKGSGANTGELFF. CDR3 nucleotides: TGTGCCAGCAAAGGATCAGGGGCCAACACCGGGGAGCTGTTTTTT.

In its sample, this clonotype was seen many times. V and J are TRBV7-8 and TRBJ2-7, with no clear D. Germline V CDR1 and CDR2: SGHVS, FQNEAQ. The CDR3 sequence is 14 residues long. Trimming cost V 1 base and J 12 bases, with 19 bases left between them. The CDR3 loop is CASSLGVSRTARYF. The CDR3 region has the DNA TGTGCCAGCAGCTTAGGAGTTTCACGTACCGCGCGGTACTTC.

The V gene is TRBV12-3 or TRBV12-4, the J gene TRBJ1-5; possible D gene TRBD1, 5 bases. The CDR3 runs to 13 residues. V dropped 5 bases and J dropped 5 bases, with 10 bases sitting between them. This CDR3 reads CASSQGTYQPQHF. CDR3 in DNA: TGTGCCAGCAGTCAAGGGACCTATCAGCCCCAGCATTTT.

V is TRBV28 and J is TRBJ2-2; TRBD1 matches 10 bases. From germline, CDR1 is MDHEN and CDR2 SYDVKM. The CDR3 runs 14 residues. The V and J ends lost 3 bases and 7 bases, in that order; junction bases with no gene match: 2. The CDR3 coding sequence is TGTGCCAGCAGTTTCAGGACAGGGGGCGGGGAGCTGTTTTTT. This translates into CASSFRTGGGELFF.

This clonotype was counted at least ten times. The genes are TRBV6-1 and TRBJ1-2; 7 bases map to TRBD1. The CDR3 is 13 amino acids. With 8 bases clipped from V and 5 bases from J, the junction kept 8 bases outside the gene matches. CDR1 is MNHNS and CDR2 is SASEGT in the germline V gene. CDR3: CASRQGLTYGYTF. The CDR3 nucleotides read TGTGCCAGCCGACAGGGTCTAACTTATGGCTACACCTTC.

This clonotype came up many times. In nucleotides, the CDR3 is TGTGCCAGCAGCTTAGAGGCCACTGAAGCTTTCTTT. Its protein is CASSLEATEAFF. The chain is built from TRBV7-9 and TRBJ1-1; D is unclear. This CDR3 is built from 12 residues. The germline CDR1 and CDR2 sequences are SEHNR and FQNEAQ (reference sequence). Deletions cut 1 base from V and 4 bases from J, with 4 bases between.

V usage is TRBV20-1 and J usage is TRBJ2-3; no firm D call. The ends were cut back, 7 bases at V and 5 bases at J, with 13 bases in the middle. This CDR3 contains 12 residues. The V gene's germline CDR1 is DFQATT and CDR2 SNEGSKA (reference sequence). CDR3 region: CSGVPGLDTQYF. For the CDR3, the DNA is TGCAGTGGAGTGCCCGGGTTAGATACGCAGTATTTT.

This clonotype was seen at least ten times. The rearrangement uses TRBV6-2 or TRBV6-3 and TRBJ2-5; D assignment may be TRBD1 or TRBD2 (5 bases each). The ends were cut back, 6 bases at V and 2 bases at J, with 10 bases in the middle. The CDR3 loop spans 13 amino acids. In germline, CDR1 is MNHEY, CDR2 SVGEGT. This CDR3 is CASRGENQETQYF. CDR3 DNA: TGTGCCAGCAGGGGGGAGAATCAAGAGACCCAGTACTTC.

This clonotype occurred a few times. V gene TRBV20-1 combines with J gene TRBJ2-7, with D perhaps matching TRBD1 or TRBD2 (6 bases each). Germline-derived CDR1 and CDR2 are DFQATT and SNEGSKA (reference sequence). The V gene lost 1 base and the J gene lost 2 bases, with 12 bases spanning the gap. This CDR3 is 14 amino acids long. The DNA for the CDR3 is TGCAGTGCTAGAGTCCCGGGGGCGGCCTACGAGCAGTACGTC. Encoded protein: CSARVPGAAYEQYV.